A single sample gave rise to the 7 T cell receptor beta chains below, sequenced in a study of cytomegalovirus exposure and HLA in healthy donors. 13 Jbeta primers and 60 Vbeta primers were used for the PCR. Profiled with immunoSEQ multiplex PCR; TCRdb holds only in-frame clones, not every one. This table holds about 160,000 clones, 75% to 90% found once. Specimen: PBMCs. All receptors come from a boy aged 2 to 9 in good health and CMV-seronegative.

CDR3 sequence reads: CASSLARGTLGYTF. As DNA, the CDR3 is TGTGCCAGCAGCTTGGCTAGGGGGACGCTTGGCTACACCTTC. The V call is TRBV5-6, the J call TRBJ1-2, with D possibly being TRBD1 (6 bases). This CDR3 is 14 amino acids long. Trimming removed 0 bases from V and 7 bases from J, with 13 bases in between. Germline V CDR1 and CDR2: SGHDT, YYEEEE.

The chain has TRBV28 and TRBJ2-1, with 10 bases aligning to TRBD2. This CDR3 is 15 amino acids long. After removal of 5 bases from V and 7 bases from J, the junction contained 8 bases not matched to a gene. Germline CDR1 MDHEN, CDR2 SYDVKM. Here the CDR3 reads CASSGASGSVNEQFF. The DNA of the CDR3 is TGTGCCAGCAGTGGGGCTAGCGGGAGTGTTAATGAGCAGTTCTTC.

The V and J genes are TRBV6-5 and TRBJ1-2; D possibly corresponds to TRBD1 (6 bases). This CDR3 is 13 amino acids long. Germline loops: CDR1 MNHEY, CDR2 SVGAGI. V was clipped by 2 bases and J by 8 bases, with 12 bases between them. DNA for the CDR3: TGTGCCAGCAGTTACATGGGGGCTCGGGGCTACACCTTC. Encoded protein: CASSYMGARGYTF.

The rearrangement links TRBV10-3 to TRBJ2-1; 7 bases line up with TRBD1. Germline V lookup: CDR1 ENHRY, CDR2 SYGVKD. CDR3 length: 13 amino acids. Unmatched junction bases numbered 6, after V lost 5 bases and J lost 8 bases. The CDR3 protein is CAISLGTAYEQFF. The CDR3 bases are TGTGCCATCAGTCTCGGGACAGCATATGAGCAGTTCTTC.

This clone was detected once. CDR3 protein: CASRVTSGNFYEQYF. Written as DNA, the CDR3 is TGTGCCAGCAGGGTGACTAGCGGGAACTTCTACGAGCAGTACTTC. The rearrangement links TRBV27 to TRBJ2-7, with 11 bases that match TRBD2. CDR3 length: 15 residues. The junction had 7 bases not matched to a gene; V was cut back by 6 bases and J by 3 bases. CDR1 is MNHEY and CDR2 is SMNVEV in the germline V gene (reference sequence).

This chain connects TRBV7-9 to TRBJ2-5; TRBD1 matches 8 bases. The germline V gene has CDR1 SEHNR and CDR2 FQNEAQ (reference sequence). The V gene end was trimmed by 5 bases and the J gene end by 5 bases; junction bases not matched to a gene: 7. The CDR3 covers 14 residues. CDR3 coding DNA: TGTGCCAGCAGCCAGTCAGGGGGCGAGGAGACCCAGTACTTC. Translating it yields CASSQSGGEETQYF. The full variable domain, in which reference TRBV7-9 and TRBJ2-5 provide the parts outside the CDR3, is DTGVSQNPRHKITKRGQNVTFRCDPISEHNRLYWYRQTLGQGPEFLTYFQNEAQLEKSRLLSDRFSAERPKGSFSTLEIQRTEQGDSAMYLCASSQSGGEETQYFGPGTRLLVL.

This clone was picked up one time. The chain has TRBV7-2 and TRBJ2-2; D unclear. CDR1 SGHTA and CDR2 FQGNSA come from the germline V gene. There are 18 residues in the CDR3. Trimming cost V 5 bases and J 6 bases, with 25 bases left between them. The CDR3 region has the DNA TGTGCCAGCAGCGCGCCGACAAAACCTACGCCCCACGCCGGGGAGCTGTTTTTT. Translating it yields CASSAPTKPTPHAGELFF.